Given below is one TCR beta chain in context. What it binds is unknown. A CD45RA-negative memory subset and a CD45RA+ naive subset were separated from the CD4+ cells. This entry comes from a study of shared clonotypes between healthy human individuals. As for the study in general: Each donor's CD8 memory used one plate, CD8 naive two, each CD4 subset three. Overall study results and limits: A generally larger estimated richness was seen in naive subsets than in memory subsets. Only blood was sampled; tissue repertoires likely differ.

V lost 2 bases, J lost 3 bases, and 8 bases lay in between. Germline values: CDR1 GTSNPN, CDR2 SVGIG (reference sequence). The CDR3 sequence is 13 residues long. The repertoire was sequenced with immunoSEQ multiplex PCR; TCRdb's copy has only in-frame clones and lacks some. This table has roughly 1 million clones, about four fifths appearing once. This chain connects TRBV30 to TRBJ1-5; D is unclear. The source material was memory CD4+ T cells from PBMCs. The subset is: CD45RA-negative fraction. This sequence originates from a man aged 18 to 29 in good health. Some clones in this sample may be carry-over from other donors' samples. The CDR3 DNA reads as TGTGCCTGGAGTAAGGCCGACAATCAGCCCCAGCATTTT. It specifies CAWSKADNQPQHF.